The 22 T cell receptor beta chains in this list originate from one sample, sequenced in a study of shared clonotypes between healthy human individuals. Terminally differentiated effector memory CD45RA+ cells were excluded by CCR7 positive selection of CD45RO-negative cells. Repertoires were generated with immunoSEQ multiplex PCR, while TCRdb's copy carries only in-frame clones and drops some. This table holds some 2.1 million clones, just under 95% found once. Sequences were obtained from naive CD8+ T cells from PBMCs. The receptors originated from a man between 18 and 29 years old in good health. Some clones in this sample may be carry-over from other donors' samples.

This clone was counted a single time. The chain couples TRBV5-6 to TRBJ2-5; 7 bases fit TRBD2. CDR3 length: 15 amino acids. Germline CDR1 reads SGHDT; CDR2 reads YYEEEE. The V gene end was trimmed by 0 bases and the J gene end by 8 bases; junction bases not matched to a gene: 10. CDR3 bases: TGTGCCAGCAGCTTGGGTCCGGGACTACCATCAACCCAGTACTTC. Protein sequence: CASSLGPGLPSTQYF. Looking up the rest from reference TRBV5-6 and TRBJ2-5 gives the full variable domain: DAGVTQSPTHLIKTRGQQVTLRCSPKSGHDTVSWYQQALGQGPQFIFQYYEEEERQRGNFPDRFSGHQFPNYSSELNVNALLLGDSALYLCASSLGPGLPSTQYFGPGTRLLVL.

This clone was found once. J is TRBJ1-5 and V is TRBV27; D is uncertain. Germline values: CDR1 MNHEY, CDR2 SMNVEV (reference sequence). Trimming removed 2 bases at V and 4 bases at J, with 15 bases between. The CDR3 sequence is 16 residues long. The CDR3 DNA is TGTGCCAGCAGTTTAAACCCCCGGGATGCAAATCAGCCCCAGCATTTT. Protein product: CASSLNPRDANQPQHF.

V usage is TRBV5-6 and J usage is TRBJ1-1; D might be TRBD1 (6 bases). The CDR3 sequence is 16 residues long. V shed 4 bases and J shed 3 bases, with 19 bases lying between them. Germline-derived CDR1 and CDR2 are SGHDT and YYEEEE. This chain's CDR3 is CASSHTGIRGDTEAFF. CDR3 sequence (DNA): TGTGCCAGCAGCCATACCGGGATAAGGGGGGACACTGAAGCTTTCTTT.

This clone was observed once. The chain links TRBV5-1 to TRBJ2-3; 13 nucleotides line up with TRBD2. Germline lookup yields CDR1 SGHRS and CDR2 YFSETQ. This CDR3 comprises 21 residues. With 5 bases clipped from V and 0 bases from J, the junction kept 18 bases outside the gene matches. The CDR3 DNA sequence: TGCGCCAGCAGGTCTCGGCCGGGACTAGCGGGATTAGCCCCTAGCACAGATACGCAGTATTTT. Amino acids: CASRSRPGLAGLAPSTDTQYF. The complete variable domain, with remaining parts taken from reference TRBV5-1 and TRBJ2-3, reads KAGVTQTPRYLIKTRGQQVTLSCSPISGHRSVSWYQQTPGQGLQFLFEYFSETQRNKGNFPGRFSGRQFSNSRSEMNVSTLELGDSALYLCASRSRPGLAGLAPSTDTQYFGPGTRLTVL.

The CDR3 sequence is CASSPRDRGPETQYF. The CDR3 bases are TGTGCCAGCAGCCCGCGGGACAGGGGGCCCGAGACCCAGTACTTC. V usage is TRBV7-4 and J usage is TRBJ2-5; 12 bases fit TRBD1. CDR3 size: 15 residues. The germline CDR1 and CDR2 sequences are SGHVT and SQSDAQ. The V and J ends lost 5 bases and 5 bases, in that order; junction bases with no gene match: 6.

For this clone: A read error may produce the germline difference seen at one junction end. The rearrangement uses TRBV19 and TRBJ2-7; 8 bases are shared with TRBD2. CDR3 length equals 13 residues. Germline CDR1 and CDR2: LNHDA and SQIVND (reference sequence). The CDR3 region is CACRSGSSYEQYF. The CDR3 DNA reads TGTGCCTGTAGGAGCGGGAGTTCCTACGAGCAGTACTTC.

This rearrangement joins TRBV28 to TRBJ1-6, with D perhaps matching TRBD1 (6 bases). CDR1 MDHEN and CDR2 SYDVKM come from the germline V gene. V gave up 5 bases and J gave up 6 bases, with 14 bases separating them. This CDR3 is built from 15 residues. CDR3 nucleotide sequence: TGTGCCAGCAGTCCCCGGGGCAGGGGTAATTCACCCCTCCACTTT. Translated, it gives CASSPRGRGNSPLHF. The full variable domain, its missing parts supplied by reference TRBV28 and TRBJ1-6, is DVKVTQSSRYLVKRTGEKVFLECVQDMDHENMFWYRQDPGLGLRLIYFSYDVKMKEKGDIPEGYSVSREKKERFSLILESASTNQTSMYLCASSPRGRGNSPLHFGNGTRLTVT.

This chain connects TRBV28 to TRBJ1-1; D gene uncertain. The length of the CDR3 is 12 residues. Between the trimmed V and J ends, which lost 3 bases and 8 bases, there was a span of 10 bases. Germline V gene sequence: CDR1 MDHEN, CDR2 SYDVKM. CDR3 amino acids: CASSFFLGEAFF. The CDR3 DNA is TGTGCCAGCAGTTTCTTTCTGGGCGAAGCTTTCTTT.

The chain uses TRBV7-8 and TRBJ2-3; no clear D gene. V lost 6 bases, J lost 5 bases, and 9 bases lay in between. The CDR3 loop spans 12 amino acids. Looked up from germline, CDR1 is SGHVS and CDR2 is FQNEAQ. CDR3 coding DNA: TGTGCCAGCAGGAATGTGGGAGATACGCAGTATTTT. It encodes CASRNVGDTQYF.

The chain links TRBV6-4 to TRBJ2-2; 7 nucleotides line up with TRBD1. Germline V gene lookup returns CDR1 MRHNA and CDR2 SNTAGT. With 9 bases clipped from V and 8 bases from J, the junction kept 12 bases outside the gene matches. The CDR3 loop spans 14 amino acids. The CDR3 nucleotides are TGTGCCAGTCGTGGGACAGCCGGTTTGGGGGAGCTGTTTTTT. This translates into CASRGTAGLGELFF.

This chain links TRBV10-3 with TRBJ1-1, with 7 bases identical to TRBD1. The germline V gene has CDR1 ENHRY and CDR2 SYGVKD. The trim removed 4 bases at V and 5 bases at J, leaving 10 bases unmatched. The CDR3 has 15 amino acids. CDR3 sequence: CAISALTGSRTEAFF. In DNA, the CDR3 is TGTGCCATCAGTGCCCTGACAGGGTCCCGGACTGAAGCTTTCTTT.

The chain recombines TRBV10-3 with TRBJ1-1, with D unclear. This CDR3 spans 16 amino acids. CDR1 ENHRY and CDR2 SYGVKD come from the germline V gene. V lost 0 bases to trimming and J lost 0 bases, with 11 bases between them. DNA for the CDR3: TGTGCCATCAGTGAGTCTGGAGTCAGGATGAACACTGAAGCTTTCTTT. The encoded protein is CAISESGVRMNTEAFF.

The chain combines TRBV27 with TRBJ2-2; 14 nucleotides match TRBD2. This CDR3 contains 20 residues. From germline, CDR1 is MNHEY and CDR2 SMNVEV (reference sequence). With V trimmed by 3 bases and J by 5 bases, 14 bases remained unmatched. Written as DNA, the CDR3 is TGTGCCAGCAGTTTTCACGATGGGACTAGCGGGAGTGCACAAACCGGGGAGCTGTTTTTT. It is translated as CASSFHDGTSGSAQTGELFF.

The rearrangement links TRBV19 to TRBJ1-2, with 8 bases identical to TRBD1. Germline values: CDR1 LNHDA, CDR2 SQIVND (reference sequence). This CDR3 region has 13 residues. Trimming at V came to 5 bases and at J to 6 bases, leaving 5 bases not matched to a gene. As DNA, the CDR3 is TGTGCCAGTAGTCTCAGGGGGCGAGATGGCTACACCTTC. Its protein product is CASSLRGRDGYTF.

The V call is TRBV25-1, the J call TRBJ1-2; 10 nucleotides line up with TRBD1. The V and J ends lost 9 bases and 7 bases, in that order; junction bases with no gene match: 8. CDR3 length equals 13 residues. In germline, CDR1 is MGHDK, CDR2 SYGVNS. The CDR3 DNA reads as TGTGCCAGTACTACGGGACAGGGGTTTGGCTACACCTTC. Translation: CASTTGQGFGYTF.

J is TRBJ1-3 and V is TRBV28; D not resolved. Trimming removed 2 bases from V and 6 bases from J, with 14 bases in between. Germline CDR1 is MDHEN and CDR2 is SYDVKM. The CDR3 length is 15 residues. The DNA of the CDR3 is TGTGCCAGCAGTTTACTCGGAATTTCAGAAAACACCATATATTTT. This sequence encodes CASSLLGISENTIYF.

As to this clone: Other DNA sequences in this specimen translate into the identical CDR3. The V gene is TRBV27, the J gene TRBJ1-2; D is possibly TRBD1 (5 bases). V was shortened by 3 bases and J by 5 bases, with 10 bases between the two germline ends. The CDR3 sequence is 13 residues long. CDR1 is MNHEY, CDR2 SMNVEV, per germline (reference sequence). This chain's CDR3 is CASSFGTGYGYTF. The CDR3 nucleotides are TGTGCCAGCAGTTTCGGGACCGGGTATGGCTACACCTTC.

The V and J genes are TRBV7-9 and TRBJ2-5; 7 bases fit TRBD2. The germline CDR1 and CDR2 sequences are SEHNR and FQNEAQ (reference sequence). CDR3 size: 14 residues. V dropped 5 bases and J dropped 3; count of bases not matched to a gene: 6. CDR3 region: CASSPGLVEETQYF. CDR3 nucleotide sequence: TGTGCCAGCAGCCCCGGACTAGTGGAAGAGACCCAGTACTTC.

The rearrangement uses TRBV15 and TRBJ1-1, with a possible D match to TRBD1 (6 bases). The CDR3 is 15 amino acids. The germline V gene has CDR1 LNHNV and CDR2 YYDKDF (reference sequence). V was pared by 4 bases and J by 1 base, with 13 bases between. The CDR3 nucleotides read TGTGCCACCAGCACGGGGGGCTGGGGGAACACTGAAGCTTTCTTT. Its protein is CATSTGGWGNTEAFF. Filled out from reference TRBV15 and TRBJ1-1, the complete variable domain reads DAMVIQNPRYQVTQFGKPVTLSCSQTLNHNVMYWYQQKSSQAPKLLFHYYDKDFNNEADTPDNFQSRRPNTSFCFLDIRSPGLGDTAMYLCATSTGGWGNTEAFFGQGTRLTVV.

J is TRBJ2-1 and V is TRBV7-8; TRBD2 might be the D (5 bases). V was cut by 5 bases and J by 8 bases, with 7 bases left in between. The germline gives CDR1 SGHVS, CDR2 FQNEAQ. This CDR3 region has 11 residues. In DNA, the CDR3 is TGTGCCAGCAGCGCTAGCCATGAGCAGTTCTTC. It specifies CASSASHEQFF.

This clone has at least ten counts. V usage is TRBV27 and J usage is TRBJ2-3, with no clear D. The V gene lost 5 bases and the J gene lost 5 bases, with 11 bases spanning the gap. The CDR3 is 13 residues long. Germline lookup yields CDR1 MNHEY and CDR2 SMNVEV (reference sequence). CDR3 nucleotide sequence: TGTGCCAGCAGTACATTTCGTGGAGATACGCAGTATTTT. Translating gives CASSTFRGDTQYF.

This chain joins TRBV5-4 and TRBJ2-7; D uncertain. CDR1 is SGHNT, CDR2 YYREEE, per germline (reference sequence). The V and J ends lost 2 bases and 3 bases respectively, with 6 bases between them. The CDR3 has 12 residues. CDR3 in amino acids: CASSFGNYEQYF. CDR3 in DNA: TGTGCCAGCAGCTTTGGGAACTACGAGCAGTACTTC.